One and the same sample provided the 10 T cell receptor beta chains below, sequenced in a study of CD8+ T cells in alopecia areata. cDNA serving as the sequencing template came from extracted, reverse transcribed RNA. The method was immunoSEQ multiplex PCR; TCRdb's version includes in-frame clones alone and lacks a portion of them. The sample contains some 80,000 clones, around 66% of which appear only once. The treatment here: oral pan-JAK inhibitor, 5-10 mg twice daily. The sample here was CD8+ T cells sorted from blood, taken at week 24, from a patient treated with tofacitinib. Receptors originate from a human donor with alopecia areata.

J is TRBJ2-7 and V is TRBV7-9; D is undetermined. The germline gives CDR1 SEHNR, CDR2 FQNEAQ (reference sequence). V lost 5 bases to trimming and J lost 1 base, with 15 bases between them. The CDR3 is made up of 15 amino acids. The CDR3 DNA sequence: TGTGCCAGCAGCCCTCACGAAGGTGGGTCCTACGAGCAGTACTTC. Protein product: CASSPHEGGSYEQYF.

The chain has TRBV7-3 and TRBJ2-7; weak D call: TRBD1 (6 bases). The CDR3 is 13 amino acids. Trimming removed 5 bases from V and 2 bases from J, with 10 bases in between. Germline V CDR1 and CDR2: SGHTA, FQGTGA. DNA of the CDR3: TGTGCCAGCAGCCCGGACAGTGCCTACGAGCAGTACTTC. This sequence encodes CASSPDSAYEQYF.

The chain carries TRBV4-2 and TRBJ2-2, with 9 bases lining up with TRBD1. This CDR3 has 17 amino acids. In germline, CDR1 is LGHNA, CDR2 YNFKEQ. After removal of 1 base from V and 3 bases from J, the junction contained 6 bases not matched to a gene. This chain's CDR3 is CASSQGPWTGDTGELFF. The CDR3 DNA is TGTGCCAGCAGCCAAGGCCCATGGACAGGGGACACCGGGGAGCTGTTTTTT.

The chain links TRBV6-6 to TRBJ2-7; TRBD1 matches at 11 bases. Germline V gene data show CDR1 as MNHNY and CDR2 as SVGAGI (reference sequence). The ends lost 3 bases at V and 3 bases at J; junction bases unmatched: 7. The CDR3 has 16 amino acids. This chain's CDR3 is CASSYGAGTGGYEQYF. The CDR3 DNA is TGTGCCAGCAGTTATGGAGCCGGGACAGGGGGCTACGAGCAGTACTTC.

The chain employs TRBV29-1 and TRBJ2-2; no firm D call. The CDR3 covers 14 residues. Germline CDR1 SQVTM, CDR2 ANQGSEA. V was cut by 3 bases and J by 4 bases, with 12 bases left in between. CDR3 bases: TGCAGCGTTGACGTGCCAGGCCGCACCGGGGAGCTGTTTTTT. Protein product: CSVDVPGRTGELFF.

This CDR3 reads CASRTGATGELFF. CDR3 in DNA: TGTGCCAGCAGGACAGGGGCCACCGGGGAGCTGTTTTTT. The rearrangement uses TRBV27 and TRBJ2-2, with 8 bases identical to TRBD1. Trimming took 6 bases from V and 4 from J; bases not matched to a gene: 1. Germline V gene data show CDR1 as MNHEY and CDR2 as SMNVEV (reference sequence). This CDR3 region has 13 residues.

This chain uses TRBV5-1 with TRBJ2-1; D uncertain. V dropped 0 bases and J dropped 1 base, with 2 bases sitting between them. Germline V gene sequence: CDR1 SGHRS, CDR2 YFSETQ. CDR3 size: 13 residues. The CDR3 is CASSLVSYNEQFF. CDR3 bases: TGCGCCAGCAGCTTGGTATCCTACAATGAGCAGTTCTTC. Full variable domain (remainder filled in from reference TRBV5-1 and TRBJ2-1): KAGVTQTPRYLIKTRGQQVTLSCSPISGHRSVSWYQQTPGQGLQFLFEYFSETQRNKGNFPGRFSGRQFSNSRSEMNVSTLELGDSALYLCASSLVSYNEQFFGPGTRLTVL.

There are a few counts of this clone. The rearrangement joins TRBV4-1 to TRBJ2-5; the D is unclear. Germline V gene lookup returns CDR1 MGHRA and CDR2 YSYEKL. Trimming removed 3 bases from V and 5 bases from J, with 10 bases in between. This CDR3 is built from 13 residues. DNA for the CDR3: TGCGCCAGCAGCCACCCCCGTGGGGAGACCCAGTACTTC. This gives the protein CASSHPRGETQYF.

The chain links TRBV1 to TRBJ2-3. TRBV1 is classified as a pseudogene. The length of the CDR3 is 13 residues. The CDR3 loop is CTSSRPGPDTQYF. CDR3 DNA: TGCACCAGCAGCCGCCCGGGGCCCGATACGCAGTATTTT.

The chain employs TRBV4-3 and TRBJ2-3; 12 positions match TRBD2. The trim removed 2 bases at V and 2 bases at J, leaving 8 bases unmatched. The CDR3 is 18 amino acids. Germline assignment: CDR1 LGHNA and CDR2 YSLEER. The CDR3 sequence is CASSQKPLAGGPTDTQYF. In nucleotides, the CDR3 is TGCGCCAGCAGCCAAAAACCTCTAGCGGGAGGGCCCACAGATACGCAGTATTTT.